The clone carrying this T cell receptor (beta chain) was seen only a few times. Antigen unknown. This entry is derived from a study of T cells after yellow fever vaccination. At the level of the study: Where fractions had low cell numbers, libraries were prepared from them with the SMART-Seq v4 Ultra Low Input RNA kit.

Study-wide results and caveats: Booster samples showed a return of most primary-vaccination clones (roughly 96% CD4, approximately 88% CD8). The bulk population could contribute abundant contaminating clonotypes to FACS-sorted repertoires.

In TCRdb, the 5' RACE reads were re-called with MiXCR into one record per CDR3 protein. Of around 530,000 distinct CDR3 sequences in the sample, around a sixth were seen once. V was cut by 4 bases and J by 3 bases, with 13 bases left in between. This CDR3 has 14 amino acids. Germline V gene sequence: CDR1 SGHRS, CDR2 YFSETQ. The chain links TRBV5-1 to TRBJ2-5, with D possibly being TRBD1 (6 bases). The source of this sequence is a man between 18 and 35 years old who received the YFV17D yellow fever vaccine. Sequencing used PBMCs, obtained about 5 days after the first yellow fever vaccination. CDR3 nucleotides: TGCGCCAGCAGCCTCCTGACAGGCAAAGAGACCCAGTACTTC. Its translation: CASSLLTGKETQYF. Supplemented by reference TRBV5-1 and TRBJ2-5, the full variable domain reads KAGVTQTPRYLIKTRGQQVTLSCSPISGHRSVSWYQQTPGQGLQFLFEYFSETQRNKGNFPGRFSGRQFSNSRSEMNVSTLELGDSALYLCASSLLTGKETQYFGPGTRLLVL.